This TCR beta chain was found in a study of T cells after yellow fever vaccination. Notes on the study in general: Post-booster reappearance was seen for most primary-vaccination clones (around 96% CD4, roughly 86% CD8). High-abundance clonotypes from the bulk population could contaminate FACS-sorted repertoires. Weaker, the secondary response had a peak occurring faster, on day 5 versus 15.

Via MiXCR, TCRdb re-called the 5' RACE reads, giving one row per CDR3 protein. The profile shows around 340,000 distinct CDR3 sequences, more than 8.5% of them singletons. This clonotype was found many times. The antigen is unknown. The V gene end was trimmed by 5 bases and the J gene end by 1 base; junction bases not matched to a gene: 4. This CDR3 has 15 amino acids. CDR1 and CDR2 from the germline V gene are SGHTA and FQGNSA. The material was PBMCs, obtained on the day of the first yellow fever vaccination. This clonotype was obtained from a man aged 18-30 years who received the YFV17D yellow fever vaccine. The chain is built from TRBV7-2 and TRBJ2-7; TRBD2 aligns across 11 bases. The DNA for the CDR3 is TGTGCCAGCAGCCCCCTAGCGGGGGGTTCCTACGAGCAGTACGTC. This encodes CASSPLAGGSYEQYV.